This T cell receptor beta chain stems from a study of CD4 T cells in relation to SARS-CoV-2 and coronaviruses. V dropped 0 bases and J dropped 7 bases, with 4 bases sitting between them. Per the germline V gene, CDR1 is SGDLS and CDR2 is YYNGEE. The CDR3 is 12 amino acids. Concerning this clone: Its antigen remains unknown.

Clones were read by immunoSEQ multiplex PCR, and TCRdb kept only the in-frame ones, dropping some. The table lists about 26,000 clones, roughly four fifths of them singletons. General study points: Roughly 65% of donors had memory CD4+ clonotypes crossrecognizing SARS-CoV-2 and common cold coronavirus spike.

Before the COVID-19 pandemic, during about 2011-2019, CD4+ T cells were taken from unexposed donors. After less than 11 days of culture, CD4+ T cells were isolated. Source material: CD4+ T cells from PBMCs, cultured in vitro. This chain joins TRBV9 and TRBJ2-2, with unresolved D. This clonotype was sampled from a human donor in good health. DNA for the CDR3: TGTGCCAGCAGCGTAGCCGGCGGGGAGCTGTTTTTT. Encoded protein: CASSVAGGELFF.